Given below is one TCR beta chain in context. Its antigen remains unknown. The germline CDR1 and CDR2 sequences are KGHSH and LQKENI. This CDR3 comprises 14 residues. Trimming took 4 bases from V and 7 from J; bases not matched to a gene: 7. This sample is drawn from a study of T cell responses to AZD1222 COVID-19 vaccine. Study as a whole: Second-dose recipients at about 4 or about 12 weeks were treated as one pooled group.

General study results and limits: Spike was spanned by vaccine-associated CD4 TCRs, with dominance at 160-218 and 743-854. A reported finding is that nearly half of spike-specific TCRs target unmutated variant regions. Clonal diversity was possibly underestimated, and white British individuals and females predominated among donors.

Sequenced by immunoSEQ multiplex PCR; TCRdb stores in-frame clones only, minus some. The data show roughly 140,000 clones, under 95% seen once. The sample in question was peripheral blood, obtained on day 0 of AZD1222 vaccination. The clonotype comes from an adult in good health. The rearrangement joins TRBV18 to TRBJ2-1; 7 bases align to TRBD2. This CDR3 reads CASSRLAVINEQFF. The CDR3 DNA reads as TGTGCCAGCTCACGCCTAGCGGTTATAAATGAGCAGTTCTTC.